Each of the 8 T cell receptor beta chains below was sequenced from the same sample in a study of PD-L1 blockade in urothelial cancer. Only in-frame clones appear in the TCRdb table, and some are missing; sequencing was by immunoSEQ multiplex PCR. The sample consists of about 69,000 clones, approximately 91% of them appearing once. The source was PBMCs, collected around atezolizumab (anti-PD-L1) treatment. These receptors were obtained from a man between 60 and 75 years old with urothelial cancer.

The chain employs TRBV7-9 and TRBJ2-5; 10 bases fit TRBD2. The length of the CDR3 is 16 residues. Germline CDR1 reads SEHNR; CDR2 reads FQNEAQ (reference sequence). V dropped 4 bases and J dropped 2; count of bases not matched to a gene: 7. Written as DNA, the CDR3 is TGTGCCAGCAGCTGGGGGACTAGCGCGTTACAAGAGACCCAGTACTTC. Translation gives CASSWGTSALQETQYF.

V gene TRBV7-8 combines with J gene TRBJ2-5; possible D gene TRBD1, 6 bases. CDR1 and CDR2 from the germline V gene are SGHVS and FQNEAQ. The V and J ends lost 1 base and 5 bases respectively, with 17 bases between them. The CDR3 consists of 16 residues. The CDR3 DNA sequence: TGTGCCAGCAGCTTAGGGGACAAAGCGCTTTGGGAGACCCAGTACTTC. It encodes CASSLGDKALWETQYF. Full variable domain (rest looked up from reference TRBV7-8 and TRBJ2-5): GAGVSQSPRYKVAKRGQDVALRCDPISGHVSLFWYQQALGQGPEFLTYFQNEAQLDKSGLPSDRFFAERPEGSVSTLKIQRTQQEDSAVYLCASSLGDKALWETQYFGPGTRLLVL.

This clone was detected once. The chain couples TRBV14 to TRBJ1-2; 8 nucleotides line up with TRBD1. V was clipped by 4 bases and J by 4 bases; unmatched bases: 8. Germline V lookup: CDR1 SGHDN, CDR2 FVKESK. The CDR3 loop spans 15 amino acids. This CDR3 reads CASSPLGGQGYGYTF. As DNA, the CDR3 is TGTGCCAGCAGCCCCTTGGGAGGACAGGGCTATGGCTACACCTTC.

The CDR3 protein is CASSPTGERNTIYF. CDR3 bases: TGTGCCAGCAGCCCGACAGGGGAGAGAAACACCATATATTTT. The chain has TRBV7-3 and TRBJ1-3; 8 bases are a match to TRBD1. Per the germline V gene, CDR1 is SGHTA and CDR2 is FQGTGA. The CDR3 is 14 residues long. V was clipped by 5 bases and J by 5 bases; unmatched bases: 5.

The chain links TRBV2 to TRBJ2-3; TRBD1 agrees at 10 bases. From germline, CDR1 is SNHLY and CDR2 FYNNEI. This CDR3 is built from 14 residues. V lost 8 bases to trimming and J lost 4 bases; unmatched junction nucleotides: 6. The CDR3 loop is CASRRDRGSDTQYF. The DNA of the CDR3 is TGTGCCAGCCGCCGGGACAGGGGATCAGATACGCAGTATTTT.

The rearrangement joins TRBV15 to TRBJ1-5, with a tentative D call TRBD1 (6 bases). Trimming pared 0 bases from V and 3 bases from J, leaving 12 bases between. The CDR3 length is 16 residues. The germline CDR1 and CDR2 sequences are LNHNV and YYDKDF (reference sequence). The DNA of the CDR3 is TGTGCCACCAGCAGAGAAAGGGGGGGCCCCAATCAGCCCCAGCATTTT. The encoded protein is CATSRERGGPNQPQHF.

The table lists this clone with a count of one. CDR3 region: CASSSQGANSGNTIYF. The CDR3 DNA follows: TGCGCCAGCAGTAGCCAGGGGGCAAACTCTGGAAACACCATATATTTT. The chain employs TRBV5-1 and TRBJ1-3; 8 bases line up with TRBD1. Per the germline V gene, CDR1 is SGHRS and CDR2 is YFSETQ. The V segment lost 5 bases and the J segment 0 bases; nucleotides outside the gene matches: 7. This CDR3 has 16 amino acids. The entire variable domain, with the rest obtained from reference TRBV5-1 and TRBJ1-3, is as follows: KAGVTQTPRYLIKTRGQQVTLSCSPISGHRSVSWYQQTPGQGLQFLFEYFSETQRNKGNFPGRFSGRQFSNSRSEMNVSTLELGDSALYLCASSSQGANSGNTIYFGEGSWLTVV.

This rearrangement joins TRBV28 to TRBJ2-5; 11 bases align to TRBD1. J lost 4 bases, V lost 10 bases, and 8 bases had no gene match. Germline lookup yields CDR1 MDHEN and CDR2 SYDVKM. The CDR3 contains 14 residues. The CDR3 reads CATGGQGAGETQYF. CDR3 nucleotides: TGTGCCACTGGTGGACAGGGGGCTGGAGAGACCCAGTACTTC.